The 14 T cell receptor beta chains in this list originate from one sample, sequenced in a study of shared clonotypes between healthy human individuals. The data were produced by immunoSEQ multiplex PCR, yet TCRdb's version contains in-frame clones alone and is incomplete. The sample holds about 2.4 million clones; more than 90% are singletons and the top ten take roughly 0.13%. The sample was naive CD4+ T cells sorted from blood. The sample's subset: CD45RA+ positively selected. The origin of the receptors is a man between 18 and 35 years old in good health.

In this sample, this clone turned up once. J is TRBJ1-1 and V is TRBV7-9; D ambiguous. V gave up 4 bases and J gave up 0 bases, with 15 bases separating them. Germline CDR1 and CDR2: SEHNR and FQNEAQ (reference sequence). The CDR3 loop spans 16 amino acids. The CDR3, as DNA: TGTGCCAGCAGCTCCTCCTATCTTGGGATGAACACTGAAGCTTTCTTT. Protein: CASSSSYLGMNTEAFF.

This sequence joins TRBV18 and TRBJ1-1; possibly TRBD1 for D (5 bases). Germline values: CDR1 KGHSH, CDR2 LQKENI. The CDR3 is 15 residues long. Trimming left V 3 bases short and J 1 base short, with 12 bases between. CDR3 sequence: CASSPSPGQNTEAFF. CDR3 coding DNA: TGTGCCAGCTCACCTTCTCCGGGGCAGAACACTGAAGCTTTCTTT.

The chain carries TRBV21-1 and TRBJ1-2; TRBD1, the table's D call, lacks a check against the DNA. TRBV21-1 is a pseudogene locus. This CDR3 contains 16 residues. This CDR3 is CASSRRTGPKYYGYTF. CDR3 coding DNA: TGTGCCAGCAGCCGTCGGACAGGCCCCAAATACTATGGCTACACCTTC.

The chain has TRBV4-1 and TRBJ2-2; possible D gene TRBD1, 7 bases. V was cut by 3 bases and J by 0 bases, with 14 bases left in between. CDR1 MGHRA and CDR2 YSYEKL come from the germline V gene. The CDR3 spans 17 residues. The CDR3 reads CASSHLQGEANTGELFF. CDR3 DNA: TGCGCCAGCAGCCACCTTCAGGGGGAGGCGAACACCGGGGAGCTGTTTTTT.

V gene TRBV4-3 combines with J gene TRBJ2-1; 7 nucleotides align to TRBD2. Germline CDR1 and CDR2: LGHNA and YSLEER. The CDR3 has 14 amino acids. Trimming at V came to 4 bases and at J to 5 bases, leaving 5 bases not matched to a gene. CDR3: CASSRGEGHNEQFF. The CDR3 DNA is TGCGCCAGCAGCCGGGGGGAGGGGCACAATGAGCAGTTCTTC.

This clone occurred once. V gene TRBV4-1 combines with J gene TRBJ2-1; 7 bases fit TRBD2. The V and J ends lost 2 bases and 7 bases, in that order; junction bases with no gene match: 8. Germline CDR1 MGHRA, CDR2 YSYEKL. The CDR3 is made up of 15 amino acids. CDR3 sequence reads: CASSQLTGGNNEQFF. CDR3 coding DNA: TGCGCCAGCAGCCAACTTACCGGGGGGAATAATGAGCAGTTCTTC.

The chain couples TRBV13 to TRBJ1-1; the match to TRBD1 covers 7 bases. This CDR3 region has 16 residues. Germline V gene lookup returns CDR1 PRHDT and CDR2 FYEKMQ (reference sequence). V lost 1 base and J lost 4; bases outside the gene matches: 9. The CDR3 spells CASSLEGRAGGTEAFF. Written as DNA, the CDR3 is TGTGCCAGCAGCTTAGAAGGGCGGGCAGGGGGCACTGAAGCTTTCTTT.

The chain combines TRBV18 with TRBJ2-7; TRBD2 might be the D (5 bases). Trimming removed 5 bases at V and 3 bases at J, with 14 bases between. The CDR3 is 14 amino acids. Germline assignment: CDR1 KGHSH and CDR2 LQKENI. For the CDR3, the DNA is TGTGCCAGCTCAGAATCGTCAGGACTCTACGAGCAGTACTTC. Its protein is CASSESSGLYEQYF.

For this clone: Distinct nucleotide sequences in the sample also encode this CDR3. The chain joins TRBV9 to TRBJ2-7; unclear D gene. Trimming stripped 3 bases from V and 6 bases from J, with 7 bases between. The CDR3 covers 11 residues. CDR1 is SGDLS, CDR2 YYNGEE, per germline. The CDR3 DNA reads TGTGCCAGCAGCGGCTCGGGCGAGCAGTACTTC. This gives the protein CASSGSGEQYF.

The chain recombines TRBV18 with TRBJ2-7, with 12 bases identical to TRBD2. Germline V lookup: CDR1 KGHSH, CDR2 LQKENI. The V segment lost 8 bases and the J segment 2 bases; nucleotides outside the gene matches: 4. The length of the CDR3 is 14 residues. As DNA, the CDR3 is TGTGCCAGCCGGACTAGCGGGGCGACCTACGAGCAGTACTTC. Protein product: CASRTSGATYEQYF.

V is TRBV19 and J is TRBJ2-2, with TRBD2 identical over 14 bases. The germline V gene encodes CDR1 LNHDA and CDR2 SQIVND (reference sequence). V shed 6 bases, J shed 3 bases, and the junction held 21 bases outside the gene matches. This CDR3 is 22 amino acids long. CDR3 region: CASSSRFPGTSGRKGDTGELFF. CDR3 sequence (DNA): TGTGCCAGTAGCTCGCGCTTCCCGGGGACTAGCGGGAGAAAAGGGGACACCGGGGAGCTGTTTTTT.

The chain combines TRBV7-9 with TRBJ1-5; 8 bases fit TRBD1. The CDR3 sequence is 14 residues long. Germline-derived CDR1 and CDR2 are SEHNR and FQNEAQ (reference sequence). After removal of 5 bases from V and 7 bases from J, the junction contained 7 bases not matched to a gene. Written as DNA, the CDR3 is TGTGCCAGCAGCCCGACAGGGGAGTGGCAGCCCCAGCATTTT. It is translated as CASSPTGEWQPQHF.

J is TRBJ2-5 and V is TRBV12-5; 7 bases fit TRBD1. V lost 9 bases to trimming and J lost 4 bases; unmatched junction nucleotides: 8. Looked up from germline, CDR1 is LGHNT and CDR2 is FRNRAP. This CDR3 is 13 amino acids long. The CDR3: CASQGGSGETQYF. Here the CDR3 DNA reads TGTGCTAGCCAAGGGGGCTCGGGAGAGACCCAGTACTTC.

CDR3 DNA: TGTGCCAGCGGACGACAGCGGGAGTACGAGCAGTACTTC. Residues: CASGRQREYEQYF. The chain joins TRBV6-1 to TRBJ2-7; TRBD2 agrees at 8 bases. Per the germline V gene, CDR1 is MNHNS and CDR2 is SASEGT. V lost 8 bases to trimming and J lost 4 bases; unmatched junction nucleotides: 7. The CDR3 spans 13 residues.